This is a list of T cell receptor beta chains from one sample in a study of a mutant IDH1 vaccine in newly diagnosed glioma. TCRdb's table, derived via immunoSEQ multiplex PCR, lists solely in-frame clones and lacks some. The sample holds roughly 16,000 clones; approximately 80% are singletons and the top ten take approximately 9.1%. The starting material was PBMCs, obtained from a glioma patient treated with radiotherapy, temozolomide or both. These receptor sequences come from a man aged 35-49 years with glioma. CDR3s include the opening cysteine and the closing phenylalanine or tryptophan. Each record gives: clone size, J gene, D gene, V gene, CDR3 length, CDR3 DNA, CDR3 protein. The D gene is left open where the match is weak. Size values are once, few and many counts, or a class for expanded clones, and some rows have none.

- | TRBJ1-1 | - | TRBV15 | 15 | TGTGCCACCAGCAGGTCCCGGGGGGTTAACACTGAAGCTTTCTTT | CATSRSRGVNTEAFF
- | TRBJ1-1 | TRBD1 | TRBV6-5 | 15 | TGTGCCAGCAGTTACAGGGGGCGGGGGAACACTGAAGCTTTCTTT | CASSYRGRGNTEAFF
- | TRBJ2-3 | - | TRBV7-9 | 15 | TGTGCCAGCAGCTTAGGCGGGGCCCGAACAGATACGCAGTATTTT | CASSLGGARTDTQYF
once | TRBJ1-1 | - | TRBV19 | 13 | TGTGCCAGTAGTATAGGGAGATACGCTGAAGCTTTCTTT | CASSIGRYAEAFF
- | TRBJ2-5 | - | TRBV20-1 | 11 | TGCAGTGCTCCCTTAACGGAGACCCAGTACTTC | CSAPLTETQYF
- | TRBJ2-3 | TRBD2 | TRBV30 | 14 | TGTGCCTGTTCTTTAGCGGGAGGTACAGATACGCAGTATTTT | CACSLAGGTDTQYF
once | TRBJ2-3 | - | TRBV7-2 | 15 | TGTGCCAGCAGCTTAGTTTTGAGGGGCACAGATACGCAGTATTTT | CASSLVLRGTDTQYF